This T cell receptor beta chain was captured by sequencing in a study of patients and donors after allogeneic stem cell transplantation (dated by TCRdb to 2020 to 2021). Via the germline V gene, CDR1 is SGHDT and CDR2 YYEEEE. From V the trimming removes 2 bases and from J it removes 1 base, while the gene matches leave 10 bases of the junction unaccounted for. The CDR3, from cysteine to phenylalanine, totals 18 residues. The retained sequence is limited to the CDR3, 54 bases, with the frame set at the first base. The library was prepared using RT-PCR. This sample was sequenced with a NextSeq 550. TCRdb reprocessed the public reads (quality trimming at Q25 with fastp, clone calling with MiXCR) and kept in-frame beta chains. Every distinct CDR3 protein forms one entry, paired with its most common genes and DNA. The sample yields approximately 430,000 distinct CDR3 sequences; 16% were counted once. The ten largest clones take up around 7.2% of the sample.

As concerns this clonotype: This receptor's antigen is unknown. The record has no base qualities; no much larger clone is one base away.

The source of this sequence is a human donor who was either an allogeneic HSCT recipient or a stem cell or donor lymphocyte infusion donor (not recorded which). It is not recorded whose cells these are; they may come from a transplant donor. This sequence uses TRBV5-6 and TRBJ2-1, with 9 bases matching TRBD1. The specimen sequenced was blood, either unsorted or a sorted T cell fraction (not recorded which). The bases read TGTGCCAGCAGCTTTTGGGACAGGGAGGATTGGTCCTACAATGAGCAGTTCTTC. Protein translation: CASSFWDREDWSYNEQFF.